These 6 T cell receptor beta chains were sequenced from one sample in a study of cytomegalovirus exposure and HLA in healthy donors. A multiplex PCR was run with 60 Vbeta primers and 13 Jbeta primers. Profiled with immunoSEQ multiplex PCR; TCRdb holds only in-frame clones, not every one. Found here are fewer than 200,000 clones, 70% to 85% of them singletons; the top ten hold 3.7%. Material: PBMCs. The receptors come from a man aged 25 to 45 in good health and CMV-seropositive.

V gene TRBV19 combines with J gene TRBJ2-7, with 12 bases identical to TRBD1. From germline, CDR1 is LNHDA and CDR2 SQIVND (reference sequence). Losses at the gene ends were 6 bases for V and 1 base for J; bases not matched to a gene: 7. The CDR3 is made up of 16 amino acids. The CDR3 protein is CASRGLGQGASYEQYF. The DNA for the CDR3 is TGTGCCAGTAGGGGGTTGGGACAGGGGGCTTCCTACGAGCAGTACTTC.

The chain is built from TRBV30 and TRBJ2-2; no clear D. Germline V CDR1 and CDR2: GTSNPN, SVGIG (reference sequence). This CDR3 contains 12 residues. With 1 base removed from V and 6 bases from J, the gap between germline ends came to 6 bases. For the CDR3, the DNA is TGTGCCTGGAGTGCTCGGGCCGGGGAGCTGTTTTTT. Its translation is CAWSARAGELFF.

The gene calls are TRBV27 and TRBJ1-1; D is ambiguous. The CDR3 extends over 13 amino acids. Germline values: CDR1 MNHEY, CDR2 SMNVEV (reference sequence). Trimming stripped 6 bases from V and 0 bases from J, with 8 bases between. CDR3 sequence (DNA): TGTGCCAGCAGGGGCTCAGTGAACACTGAAGCTTTCTTT. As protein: CASRGSVNTEAFF.

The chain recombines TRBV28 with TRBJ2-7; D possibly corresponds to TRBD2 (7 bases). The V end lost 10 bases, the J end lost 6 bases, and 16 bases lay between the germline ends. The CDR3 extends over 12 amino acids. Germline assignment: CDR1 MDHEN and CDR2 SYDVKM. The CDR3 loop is CATYTGGREQYF. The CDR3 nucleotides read TGTGCCACCTACACCGGGGGGCGCGAGCAGTACTTC.

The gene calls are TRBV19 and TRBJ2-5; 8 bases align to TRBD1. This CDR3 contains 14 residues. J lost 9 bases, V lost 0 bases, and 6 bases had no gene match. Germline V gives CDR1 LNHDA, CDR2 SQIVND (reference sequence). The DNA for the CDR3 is TGTGCCAGTAGTATAGAACCGGAGACAGGGGCCCAGTACTTC. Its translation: CASSIEPETGAQYF.

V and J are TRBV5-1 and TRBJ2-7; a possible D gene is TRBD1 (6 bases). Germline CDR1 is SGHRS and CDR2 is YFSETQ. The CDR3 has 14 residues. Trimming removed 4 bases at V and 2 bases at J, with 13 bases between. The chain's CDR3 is CASSREGQTYEQYF. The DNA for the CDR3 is TGCGCCAGCAGCCGAGAAGGACAGACCTACGAGCAGTACTTC. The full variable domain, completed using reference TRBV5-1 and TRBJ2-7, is KAGVTQTPRYLIKTRGQQVTLSCSPISGHRSVSWYQQTPGQGLQFLFEYFSETQRNKGNFPGRFSGRQFSNSRSEMNVSTLELGDSALYLCASSREGQTYEQYFGPGTRLTVT.